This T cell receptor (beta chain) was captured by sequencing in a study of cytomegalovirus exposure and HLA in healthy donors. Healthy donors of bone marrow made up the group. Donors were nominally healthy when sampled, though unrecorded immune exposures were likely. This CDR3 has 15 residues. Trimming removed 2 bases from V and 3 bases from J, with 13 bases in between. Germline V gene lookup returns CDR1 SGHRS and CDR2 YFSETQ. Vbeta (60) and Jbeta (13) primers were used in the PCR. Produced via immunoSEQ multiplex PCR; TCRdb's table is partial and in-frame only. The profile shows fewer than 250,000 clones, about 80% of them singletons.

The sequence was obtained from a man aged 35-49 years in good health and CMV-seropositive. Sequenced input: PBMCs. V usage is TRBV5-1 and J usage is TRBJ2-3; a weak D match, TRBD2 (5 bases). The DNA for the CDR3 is TGCGCCAGCAGCTTAGGGAGCCCCGGAACAGATACGCAGTATTTT. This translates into CASSLGSPGTDTQYF.